One and the same sample provided the 16 T cell receptor beta chains below, sequenced in a study of shared clonotypes between healthy human individuals. TCRdb's table, derived via immunoSEQ multiplex PCR, lists solely in-frame clones and lacks some. The sample includes about half a million clones, almost 80% of them seen just once. Sequencing input: PBMCs. These receptors came from a middle-aged woman in good health. Some clones in this sample may be carry-over from other donors' samples.

This chain uses TRBV29-1 with TRBJ2-7; no clear D gene. V gave up 7 bases and J gave up 0 bases, with 13 bases separating them. Germline CDR1 SQVTM, CDR2 ANQGSEA. CDR3 length equals 13 residues. Here the CDR3 reads CSARDSRSYEQYF. The CDR3 coding sequence is TGCAGCGCCAGAGACTCGCGCTCCTACGAGCAGTACTTC.

The CDR3 DNA follows: TGTGCCAGCATGGAAACTAGCGGACATCGCTCCTACGAGCAGTACTTC. It encodes CASMETSGHRSYEQYF. The J gene is TRBJ2-7, the V gene TRBV6-4; 8 nucleotides align to TRBD2. V was clipped by 7 bases and J by 0 bases; unmatched bases: 11. From germline, CDR1 is MRHNA and CDR2 SNTAGT. The CDR3 is 16 residues long.

This clone was found once. The chain recombines TRBV5-1 with TRBJ2-3; D tentatively reads TRBD1 or TRBD2 (5 bases each). V was clipped by 2 bases and J by 1 base, with 14 bases between them. Germline values: CDR1 SGHRS, CDR2 YFSETQ. CDR3 length equals 16 residues. In DNA form, the CDR3 reads TGCGCCAGCAGCTTTGACGGACGGGGCCGCACAGATACGCAGTATTTT. It yields the protein CASSFDGRGRTDTQYF.

The rearrangement uses TRBV2 and TRBJ2-1, with no clear D. Trimming removed 5 bases at V and 0 bases at J, with 17 bases between. The length of the CDR3 is 17 residues. In germline, CDR1 is SNHLY, CDR2 FYNNEI. The CDR3 DNA reads as TGTGCCAGCAGTACCCCGTCCGGAACCAGCTCCTACAATGAGCAGTTCTTC. Amino acids: CASSTPSGTSSYNEQFF.

CDR3 DNA: TGTGCCAGCAGCCCGAGTTACGTTCTCCACGAGCAGTACTTC. Protein: CASSPSYVLHEQYF. The J gene is TRBJ2-7, the V gene TRBV7-2; D is uncertain. Germline assignment: CDR1 SGHTA and CDR2 FQGNSA. The CDR3 loop spans 14 amino acids. V lost 5 bases to trimming and J lost 5 bases, with 16 bases between them.

This rearrangement joins TRBV9 to TRBJ1-5; no clear D gene. Germline V gene lookup returns CDR1 SGDLS and CDR2 YYNGEE. V lost 0 bases to trimming and J lost 5 bases, with 6 bases between them. This CDR3 spans 13 amino acids. The CDR3 spells CASSVEADQPQHF. DNA for the CDR3: TGTGCCAGCAGCGTAGAGGCTGATCAGCCCCAGCATTTT.

The V gene is TRBV5-1, the J gene TRBJ2-1, with 12 bases lining up with TRBD1. The CDR3 has 17 residues. V lost 0 bases to trimming and J lost 9 bases; unmatched junction nucleotides: 10. Looked up from germline, CDR1 is SGHRS and CDR2 is YFSETQ. The CDR3 DNA reads as TGCGCCAGCAGCTTGGCCCCTCGGGACAGGGGGCAGGGTGAGCAGTTCTTC. It translates to CASSLAPRDRGQGEQFF. Full variable domain (remainder filled in from reference TRBV5-1 and TRBJ2-1): KAGVTQTPRYLIKTRGQQVTLSCSPISGHRSVSWYQQTPGQGLQFLFEYFSETQRNKGNFPGRFSGRQFSNSRSEMNVSTLELGDSALYLCASSLAPRDRGQGEQFFGPGTRLTVL.

The chain recombines TRBV15 with TRBJ2-5; TRBD2 aligns across 15 bases. Per germline, CDR1 LNHNV and CDR2 YYDKDF (reference sequence). J gave up 5 bases and V 3 bases, and 13 bases lay outside the gene matches. The CDR3 consists of 19 residues. CDR3 protein: CATSSPGGGGLAGGETQYF. CDR3 coding DNA: TGTGCCACCAGCAGCCCAGGTGGGGGAGGACTAGCGGGAGGGGAGACCCAGTACTTC.

V is TRBV27 and J is TRBJ1-4; 12 bases align to TRBD1. The CDR3 length is 16 residues. Per germline, CDR1 MNHEY and CDR2 SMNVEV (reference sequence). CDR3 protein: CASGRRDRGRTEKLFF. The CDR3, as DNA: TGTGCAAGCGGGCGGAGGGACAGGGGGCGAACGGAAAAACTGTTTTTT.

The chain is built from TRBV29-1 and TRBJ2-5; 7 bases line up with TRBD2. Trimming took 5 bases from V and 3 from J; bases not matched to a gene: 12. This CDR3 has 15 residues. Germline V gene sequence: CDR1 SQVTM, CDR2 ANQGSEA. The CDR3 bases are TGCAGCGTTTGGGCCGGTGGGAGGGCCAAAGAGACCCAGTACTTC. Amino acid sequence: CSVWAGGRAKETQYF.

This clone came up a few times. The rearrangement links TRBV19 to TRBJ2-7; TRBD2 matches at 7 bases. Trimming at V came to 11 bases and at J to 4 bases, leaving 5 bases not matched to a gene. This CDR3 region has 11 residues. CDR1 is LNHDA, CDR2 SQIVND, per germline (reference sequence). For the CDR3, the DNA is TGTGCCTCCGGGGGAGGGTACGAGCAGTACTTC. Its translation is CASGGGYEQYF.

V usage is TRBV7-8 and J usage is TRBJ2-3; no clear D gene. The CDR3 runs to 12 residues. CDR1 SGHVS and CDR2 FQNEAQ come from the germline V gene. V lost 2 bases and J 6 bases, leaving 6 bases between the germline ends. In nucleotides, the CDR3 is TGTGCCAGCAGCTTACGGGCGGATACGCAGTATTTT. Protein: CASSLRADTQYF.

The rearrangement uses TRBV5-1 and TRBJ2-1, with 12 bases fitting TRBD1. Germline V gene sequence: CDR1 SGHRS, CDR2 YFSETQ. Losses at the gene ends were 0 bases for V and 1 base for J; bases not matched to a gene: 5. CDR3 length: 18 amino acids. The CDR3 DNA is TGCGCCAGCAGCTTGGTGGGACAGGGGGCAGGTTCCTACAATGAGCAGTTCTTC. Translation gives CASSLVGQGAGSYNEQFF.

The chain couples TRBV6-5 to TRBJ2-1; 7 bases line up with TRBD1. Germline V gene sequence: CDR1 MNHEY, CDR2 SVGAGI. This CDR3 is built from 13 residues. V shed 8 bases and J 13 bases; nucleotides not matched to a gene: 14. The CDR3 reads CASGGQVDSEQFF. The CDR3 nucleotides read TGTGCCAGCGGAGGACAGGTCGATTCGGAACAGTTCTTC.

This clone was counted once. The junction and the germline gene differ at one end; a read error may be behind it. This chain connects TRBV7-7 to TRBJ2-6, with 8 nucleotides matching TRBD1. CDR3 length: 18 residues. Germline loops: CDR1 SSHAT, CDR2 FNYEAQ (reference sequence). The CDR3 loop reads CASSLEDRDPPRFIPWSF. CDR3 DNA: TGTGCTAGCAGCTTAGAGGACAGGGACCCGCCTAGGTTCATCCCTTGGAGTTTC.

This clone has a single count. The chain has TRBV29-1 and TRBJ2-1, with a possible D match to TRBD2 (5 bases). CDR3 size: 14 residues. V was pared by 3 bases and J by 0 bases, with 9 bases between. Per germline, CDR1 SQVTM and CDR2 ANQGSEA. The CDR3 DNA follows: TGCAGCGTTGATCGTAGCGCCTCCTACAATGAGCAGTTCTTC. Amino acids: CSVDRSASYNEQFF.